This T cell receptor (beta chain) was identified in a study of blood T cell repertoires in COVID-19. Study details: Samples of COVID-19 (acute and convalescent) were obtained from the United States, Italy and Spain.

The CDR3 is 14 amino acids. The V segment lost 5 bases and the J segment 4 bases; nucleotides outside the gene matches: 3. CDR1 and CDR2 from the germline V gene are MNHEY and SVGAGI. Some clones are missing from TCRdb's copy, which holds only in-frame ones; the method was immunoSEQ multiplex PCR. Of around 340,000 clones in the sample, 65% to 90% are singletons; the top ten hold around 4.4%. Cohort placement rested on clinical history that participants reported themselves. This clone was picked up a small number of times. The chain combines TRBV6-5 with TRBJ1-1; 11 bases fit TRBD1. The TCR originated in a middle-aged woman with acute COVID-19. The specimen was PBMCs or T cells enriched from blood (not recorded which). The CDR3 DNA sequence: TGTGCCAGCAGTCGGACAGGGGGCTTCACTGAAGCTTTCTTT. Protein: CASSRTGGFTEAFF.